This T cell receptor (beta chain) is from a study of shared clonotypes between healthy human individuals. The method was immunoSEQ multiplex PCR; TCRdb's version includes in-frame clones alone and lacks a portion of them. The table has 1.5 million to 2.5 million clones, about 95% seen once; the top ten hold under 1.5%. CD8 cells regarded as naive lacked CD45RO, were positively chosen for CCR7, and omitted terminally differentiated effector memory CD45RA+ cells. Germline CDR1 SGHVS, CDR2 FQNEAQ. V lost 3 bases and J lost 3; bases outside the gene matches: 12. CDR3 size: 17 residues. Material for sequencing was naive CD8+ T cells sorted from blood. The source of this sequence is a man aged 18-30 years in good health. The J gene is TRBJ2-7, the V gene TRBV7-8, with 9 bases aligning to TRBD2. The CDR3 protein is CASSFTVFGGRGYEQYF. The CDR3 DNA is TGTGCCAGCAGCTTCACGGTCTTCGGCGGGAGGGGCTACGAGCAGTACTTC.